The 27 T cell receptor beta chains presented below share a single source sample, sequenced in a study of CD8 T cells in acute hepatitis C reinfection. The time point: naive CD8 control sorted from an acute-time-point sample. Sequenced by immunoSEQ multiplex PCR; TCRdb stores in-frame clones only, minus some. The profile shows about 38,000 clones, 70% to 90% of them singletons. Sequenced input: naive CD8+ T cells from PBMCs. Source of these receptors: a woman aged 18-29 years who spontaneously cleared hepatitis C infection.

This chain joins TRBV27 and TRBJ2-2; D might be TRBD1 (6 bases). The V and J ends lost 4 bases and 7 bases respectively, with 13 bases between them. This CDR3 is 14 amino acids long. Germline V gene data show CDR1 as MNHEY and CDR2 as SMNVEV (reference sequence). The CDR3 loop is CASSYSGAGGELFF. Here the CDR3 DNA reads TGTGCCAGCAGTTATTCAGGGGCCGGCGGGGAGCTGTTTTTT.

This clone appeared a few times. This sequence joins TRBV2 and TRBJ2-2; D could derive from TRBD1 or TRBD2 (5 bases each). The CDR3 length is 13 residues. From germline, CDR1 is SNHLY and CDR2 FYNNEI. V shed 4 bases and J shed 7 bases, with 10 bases lying between them. The CDR3 nucleotides read TGTGCCAGCAGTGCAGGGACGAGCGGGGAGCTGTTTTTT. It encodes CASSAGTSGELFF.

The CDR3 DNA sequence: TGTGCCAGCAGCAATTCAGGGTGGAATTGGGTGACCCAGTACTTC. This gives the protein CASSNSGWNWVTQYF. V gene TRBV5-4 combines with J gene TRBJ2-5; D may be TRBD1 (5 bases). Germline V CDR1 and CDR2: SGHNT, YYREEE (reference sequence). CDR3 size: 15 residues. Trimming stripped 4 bases from V and 7 bases from J, with 20 bases between.

This clone was counted between two and nine times. This rearrangement joins TRBV19 to TRBJ1-2, with D tentatively TRBD1 (6 bases). The germline V and J ends were trimmed by 2 bases and 3 bases, with 10 bases remaining between them. Germline lookup yields CDR1 LNHDA and CDR2 SQIVND (reference sequence). The CDR3 sequence is 14 residues long. The CDR3 here is CASSIPDRHYGYTF. In DNA, the CDR3 is TGTGCCAGTAGTATACCCGACAGGCACTATGGCTACACCTTC.

This clone has only one observation. Written as DNA, the CDR3 is TGTGCCAGCAGCCCCCGGGACAGCACCTACGAGCAGTACTTC. Encoded protein: CASSPRDSTYEQYF. The J gene is TRBJ2-7, the V gene TRBV7-9; TRBD1 matches at 7 bases. The germline V gene has CDR1 SEHNR and CDR2 FQNEAQ (reference sequence). V was pared by 5 bases and J by 2 bases, with 6 bases of the junction left unmatched. This CDR3 comprises 14 residues. The whole variable domain, filled in from reference TRBV7-9 and TRBJ2-7, reads DTGVSQNPRHKITKRGQNVTFRCDPISEHNRLYWYRQTLGQGPEFLTYFQNEAQLEKSRLLSDRFSAERPKGSFSTLEIQRTEQGDSAMYLCASSPRDSTYEQYFGPGTRLTVT.

The V and J genes are TRBV6-1 and TRBJ2-3, with D uncertain. The V end was cut by 5 bases, the J end by 4 bases, with 7 bases between. From germline, CDR1 is MNHNS and CDR2 SASEGT. This CDR3 has 12 residues. The CDR3 DNA is TGTGCCAGCAGTCCACTTTCAGATACGCAGTATTTT. Translating gives CASSPLSDTQYF.

This rearrangement joins TRBV11-2 to TRBJ2-7, with 7 bases that match TRBD1. With V trimmed by 5 bases and J by 2 bases, 6 bases remained unmatched. The CDR3 consists of 14 residues. Germline loops: CDR1 SGHAT, CDR2 FQNNGV. CDR3 sequence reads: CASSARTGPYEQYF. CDR3 DNA sequence: TGTGCCAGCAGCGCTAGGACAGGTCCCTACGAGCAGTACTTC. Looking up the rest from reference TRBV11-2 and TRBJ2-7 gives the full variable domain: EAGVAQSPRYKIIEKRQSVAFWCNPISGHATLYWYQQILGQGPKLLIQFQNNGVVDDSQLPKDRFSAERLKGVDSTLKIQPAKLEDSAVYLCASSARTGPYEQYFGPGTRLTVT.

The chain joins TRBV9 to TRBJ1-1, with D uncertain. This CDR3 is 13 amino acids long. CDR1 and CDR2 from the germline V gene are SGDLS and YYNGEE. V was cut by 4 bases and J by 2 bases, with 9 bases left in between. The DNA of the CDR3 is TGTGCCAGCAGCCCAGTGGGTAACACTGAAGCTTTCTTT. Its protein is CASSPVGNTEAFF. Drawing the rest from reference TRBV9 and TRBJ1-1, the complete variable domain is DSGVTQTPKHLITATGQRVTLRCSPRSGDLSVYWYQQSLDQGLQFLIQYYNGEERAKGNILERFSAQQFPDLHSELNLSSLELGDSALYFCASSPVGNTEAFFGQGTRLTVV.

The CDR3 loop reads CASSMENYNEQFF. Written as DNA, the CDR3 is TGTGCCAGCAGCATGGAGAACTACAATGAGCAGTTCTTC. V and J are TRBV7-3 and TRBJ2-1, with D unresolved. The CDR3 consists of 13 residues. With 5 bases removed from V and 3 bases from J, the gap between germline ends came to 8 bases. Germline-derived CDR1 and CDR2 are SGHTA and FQGTGA.

For the CDR3, the DNA is TGTGCCAGCAGCTCTAGATATTCCAATGAGCAGTTCTTC. Protein: CASSSRYSNEQFF. The V and J genes are TRBV7-9 and TRBJ2-1, with D uncertain. The V end lost 4 bases, the J end lost 6 bases, and 10 bases lay between the germline ends. This CDR3 comprises 13 residues. Germline V gene lookup returns CDR1 SEHNR and CDR2 FQNEAQ (reference sequence).

CDR3 sequence reads: CAIKQGLNTEAFF. In nucleotides, the CDR3 is TGTGCCATCAAACAGGGGTTGAACACTGAAGCTTTCTTT. The gene calls are TRBV10-3 and TRBJ1-1, with 7 nucleotides matching TRBD1. This CDR3 is built from 13 residues. V shed 7 bases and J 0 bases; nucleotides not matched to a gene: 2. Germline CDR1 is ENHRY and CDR2 is SYGVKD.

The gene calls are TRBV4-2 and TRBJ2-1; TRBD2 aligns across 13 bases. Germline lookup yields CDR1 LGHNA and CDR2 YNFKEQ. Germline trimming cut 4 bases from V and 7 bases from J; bases unmatched to any gene: 25. The CDR3 has 22 residues. The chain's CDR3 is CASSRRLVDGLAGEVTGNEQFF. The CDR3 DNA sequence: TGTGCCAGCAGCCGACGATTGGTCGACGGACTAGCGGGGGAGGTCACGGGGAATGAGCAGTTCTTC.

This chain connects TRBV9 to TRBJ2-7, with TRBD2 as a possible D gene (5 bases). The CDR3 contains 13 residues. CDR1 is SGDLS and CDR2 is YYNGEE in the germline V gene. Trimming removed 4 bases from V and 3 bases from J, with 11 bases in between. The CDR3 bases are TGTGCCAGCAGCTACGGGGATAACTACGAGCAGTACTTC. This translates into CASSYGDNYEQYF.

The V gene is TRBV9, the J gene TRBJ2-7; a weak D match, TRBD1 (5 bases). CDR3 length: 14 residues. Trimming took off 0 bases at V and 3 bases at J, with 10 bases between the two ends. From germline, CDR1 is SGDLS and CDR2 YYNGEE. CDR3 residues: CASSVAETVYEQYF. In DNA form, the CDR3 reads TGTGCCAGCAGCGTAGCGGAGACAGTCTACGAGCAGTACTTC.

This chain links TRBV6-1 with TRBJ2-1; D gene unclear. With 3 bases removed from V and 7 bases from J, the gap between germline ends came to 22 bases. CDR1 and CDR2 from the germline V gene are MNHNS and SASEGT. The CDR3 has 17 residues. CDR3 in amino acids: CASSDPAWGRLANEQFF. The CDR3 DNA is TGTGCCAGCAGTGACCCAGCTTGGGGTAGACTGGCTAATGAGCAGTTCTTC.

The chain couples TRBV29-1 to TRBJ2-1; TRBD2 aligns across 14 bases. The germline gives CDR1 SQVTM, CDR2 ANQGSEA. The J segment lost 6 bases and the V segment lost 4 bases, leaving 5 bases of the junction unmatched. CDR3 size: 15 residues. CDR3 nucleotide sequence: TGCAGCGTTGCCGGGACTAGCGGGAGAGTCAATGAGCAGTTCTTC. This sequence encodes CSVAGTSGRVNEQFF.

J is TRBJ2-7 and V is TRBV6-1; D unclear. Germline V gives CDR1 MNHNS, CDR2 SASEGT. V gave up 2 bases and J gave up 2 bases, with 10 bases separating them. The CDR3 runs 14 residues. The CDR3 reads CASSEYLGPYEQYF. DNA for the CDR3: TGTGCCAGCAGTGAATACCTCGGACCCTACGAGCAGTACTTC.

The chain couples TRBV5-1 to TRBJ2-5; D remains ambiguous. TRBJ2-7 matches the DNA end more closely, so the J call is doubtful. CDR3 size: 14 residues. The germline V gene has CDR1 SGHRS and CDR2 YFSETQ. CDR3 protein: CASSLGFQTYEQYF. The CDR3 DNA is TGCGCCAGCAGCTTAGGATTCCAGACCTACGAGCAGTACTTC.

The rearrangement uses TRBV6-5 and TRBJ2-2; a weak D match, TRBD1 (7 bases). CDR3 length: 15 amino acids. In germline, CDR1 is MNHEY, CDR2 SVGAGI. Deletions cut 10 bases from V and 6 bases from J, with 21 bases between. The CDR3 DNA reads TGTGCCATCAGGGGGGATCTACTTACAGCCGGGGAGCTGTTTTTT. Protein product: CAIRGDLLTAGELFF.

As regards this clone: Other nucleotide sequences from this sample produce the same CDR3. This sequence joins TRBV27 and TRBJ1-1; no clear D. Trimming shortened V by 2 bases and J by 6 bases, and 4 bases separated the two germline ends. From germline, CDR1 is MNHEY and CDR2 SMNVEV (reference sequence). The CDR3 extends over 11 amino acids. The CDR3: CASSLGSEAFF. The CDR3 region has the DNA TGTGCCAGCAGTTTAGGGTCTGAAGCTTTCTTT.

The gene calls are TRBV4-1 and TRBJ2-1; possible D gene TRBD1, 6 bases. The ends were cut back, 1 base at V and 0 bases at J, with 13 bases in the middle. Per germline, CDR1 MGHRA and CDR2 YSYEKL. The CDR3 length is 17 residues. The CDR3: CASSQGVTGYSYNEQFF. CDR3 in DNA: TGCGCCAGCAGCCAAGGGGTGACAGGCTACTCCTACAATGAGCAGTTCTTC.

This sequence joins TRBV2 and TRBJ1-3; 9 bases match TRBD1. With 10 bases clipped from V and 1 base from J, the junction kept 17 bases outside the gene matches. The germline V gene encodes CDR1 SNHLY and CDR2 FYNNEI. This CDR3 contains 18 residues. The CDR3 region is CANLGLGQGRDSGNTIYF. The DNA of the CDR3 is TGTGCCAACTTAGGACTGGGACAGGGAAGGGATTCTGGAAACACCATATATTTT.

This chain uses TRBV27 with TRBJ1-1, with 7 bases identical to TRBD1. Germline CDR1 and CDR2: MNHEY and SMNVEV (reference sequence). This CDR3 has 15 amino acids. V lost 2 bases and J lost 2; bases outside the gene matches: 5. The CDR3 DNA sequence: TGTGCCAGCAGTTTAAGTCAGGGGGGTAACACTGAAGCTTTCTTT. Protein: CASSLSQGGNTEAFF.

Notes on this clone: A junction boundary mismatches the germline segment, possibly from a read error. The same CDR3 also results from other DNA sequences found in this sample. This chain connects TRBV10-3 to TRBJ2-7, with 8 positions matching TRBD2. Germline CDR1 ENHRY, CDR2 SYGVKD. The CDR3 length is 14 residues. The CDR3 protein is CAITPSGSINEQYF. The CDR3, as DNA: TGTGCCATCACCCCGAGCGGGAGTATTAACGAGCAATACTTC.

This clone was picked up a small number of times. The rearrangement uses TRBV27 and TRBJ1-1; no firm D call. The CDR3 covers 12 residues. Deletions cut 5 bases from V and 3 bases from J, with 7 bases between. The germline V gene encodes CDR1 MNHEY and CDR2 SMNVEV (reference sequence). The CDR3 loop reads CASSEGDTEAFF. Written as DNA, the CDR3 is TGTGCCAGCAGTGAGGGTGACACTGAAGCTTTCTTT.

This chain joins TRBV27 and TRBJ2-7, with TRBD2 matching over 7 bases. Germline V CDR1 and CDR2: MNHEY, SMNVEV (reference sequence). The CDR3 extends over 14 amino acids. J gave up 9 bases and V 6 bases, and 14 bases lay outside the gene matches. This CDR3 is CASRSRDYAIGQYF. The CDR3 DNA reads as TGTGCCAGCAGAAGCCGGGACTACGCAATCGGGCAGTACTTC.

The V and J genes are TRBV5-1 and TRBJ2-7, with a weak D call TRBD2 (6 bases). Germline V gives CDR1 SGHRS, CDR2 YFSETQ. With 5 bases removed from V and 0 bases from J, the gap between germline ends came to 9 bases. The CDR3 is 13 amino acids. DNA for the CDR3: TGCGCCAGCAGTGCGGGGAGCTCCTACGAGCAGTACTTC. Amino acids: CASSAGSSYEQYF.